This T cell receptor (beta chain) came from a study of CD8+CD57+ T cells in acquired aplastic anemia. Across the study: Sorted CD4+ and CD8+ cell DNA averaged around 3 ug.

V was clipped by 1 base and J by 2 bases, with 14 bases between them. This CDR3 spans 16 amino acids. Germline CDR1 reads SEHNR; CDR2 reads FQNEAQ (reference sequence). TCR beta VDJ and CDR3 were profiled, and genomic DNA was the template. Each CDR3 protein gets one entry after TCRdb re-called the reads with MiXCR. The repertoire holds approximately 130,000 distinct CDR3 sequences, with 50% to 60% as singletons. Selection for sequencing was limited to patients who had shown CD8+CD57+ cell expansion by flow cytometry. Patients were untreated when blood was sampled. This clonotype has ten or more counts.

Sequences were obtained from sorted CD4+, CD8+, or CD8+CD57+ T cells (not recorded which) from PBMCs. The V and J genes are TRBV7-9 and TRBJ1-2, with TRBD1 as a possible D gene (5 bases). The receptor comes from a human donor with aplastic anemia. The CDR3 loop is CASSLGDPLLNYGYTF. The CDR3 DNA reads TGTGCCAGCAGCTTAGGGGACCCATTACTGAACTATGGCTACACCTTC.